This TCR beta chain was retrieved from a study of T cells in Graves' hyperthyroidism and ophthalmopathy. Researchers took RNA transcripts and amplified the TCR beta CDR3 regions from them. The study used the HTBI primer set for a first-round RT-PCR of the TCR CDR3. Via MiXCR, TCRdb re-called the multiplex PCR reads, giving one row per CDR3 protein. The sample holds 330,000 or so distinct CDR3 sequences, 15% to 20% seen once. To note about this clonotype: Its antigen remains unidentified. One junction end disagrees with the germline gene, perhaps due to a read error.

The study excluded patients with uncontrolled infection, other autoimmune disease, pregnancy or lactation. General study results and limits: A median approximately 6.5 months before onset, the model predicted ophthalmopathy. By a 13 V-J model, ophthalmopathy was set apart from stable hyperthyroidism.

From germline, CDR1 is SGHAT and CDR2 FQNNGV. This CDR3 comprises 15 residues. Sequencing input: blood. This clonotype originated in a middle-aged woman with Graves' ophthalmopathy. The chain couples TRBV11-2 to TRBJ2-7, with D possibly matching TRBD1 (6 bases). The CDR3 coding sequence is TGTGCCAGCAGCTTAACCGCGGACAGCCTCTACGAGCAGTCCTTC. This sequence encodes CASSLTADSLYEQSF.